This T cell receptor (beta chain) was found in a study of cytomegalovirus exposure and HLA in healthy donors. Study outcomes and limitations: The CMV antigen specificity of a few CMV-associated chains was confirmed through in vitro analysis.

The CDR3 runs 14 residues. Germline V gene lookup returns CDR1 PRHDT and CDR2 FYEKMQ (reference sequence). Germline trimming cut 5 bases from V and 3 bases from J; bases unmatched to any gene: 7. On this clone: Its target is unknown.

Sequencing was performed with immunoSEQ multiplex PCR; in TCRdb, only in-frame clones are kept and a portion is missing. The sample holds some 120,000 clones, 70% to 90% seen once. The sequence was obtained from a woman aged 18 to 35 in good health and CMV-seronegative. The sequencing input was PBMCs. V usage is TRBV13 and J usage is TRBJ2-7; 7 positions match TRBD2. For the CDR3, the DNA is TGTGCCAGCAGCCGATCCGGGACTATCTACGAGCAGTACTTC. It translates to CASSRSGTIYEQYF.